This T cell receptor beta chain was identified during a study of blood T cell repertoires in COVID-19. Per the germline V gene, CDR1 is SGHRS and CDR2 is YFSETQ. Trimming at V came to 0 bases and at J to 6 bases, leaving 6 bases not matched to a gene. The CDR3 has 16 amino acids. Profiling relied on immunoSEQ multiplex PCR, and the TCRdb table lists in-frame clones only, not all of them. The sample carries around 300,000 clones, 89% recorded once. The chain employs TRBV5-1 and TRBJ2-1; 10 bases agree with TRBD2. The TCR sequence derives from a woman between 35 and 50 years old who had recovered from COVID-19. Sample: peripheral blood. CDR3 protein: CASSLEPSGRFNEQFF. Here the CDR3 DNA reads TGCGCCAGCAGCTTGGAGCCTAGCGGGAGATTCAATGAGCAGTTCTTC.